A selection of T cell receptor beta chains follows, all from one sample in a study of identical twins. TCRdb reprocessed the 5' RACE reads via MiXCR and lists one record per CDR3 protein. The sample has approximately 700,000 distinct CDR3 sequences, roughly 6% seen once. The sample was naive T cells sorted from blood. These receptors originate from a man aged 18-30 years in good health. CDR3s include the opening cysteine and the closing phenylalanine or tryptophan. A D gene is named only where the DNA matches it firmly. The listing skips clone size in some rows; elsewhere it reads once, few, many or a size class.

TGTGCCAGCAGTTACGACAGGGTGTTTGGTGAGCAGTTCTTC CASSYDRVFGEQFF TRBJ2-1 TRBV6-5 few TRBD1
TGCAGTGCTAGAGATAGGGGGGTCGGGACCGAGGCGGGTCAGCCCCAGCATTTT CSARDRGVGTEAGQPQHF TRBJ1-5 TRBV20-1 many NA
TGTGCCAGCAGCCCAATCCCACAGGGCAACACCGGGGAGCTGTTTTTT CASSPIPQGNTGELFF TRBJ2-2 TRBV7-8 many NA
TGTGCCAGCAGCCGACAAATCCCGGGACTCTACACAGATACGCAGTATTTT CASSRQIPGLYTDTQYF TRBJ2-3 TRBV14 few NA
TGCAGCGTTTCGCTTAGCGGGAGGTACAATGAGCAGTTCTTC CSVSLSGRYNEQFF TRBJ2-1 TRBV29-1 many TRBD2
TGCGCCAGCAGCTTACCGGGACAGGGAGTCGAGGGGCAGTACTTC CASSLPGQGVEGQYF TRBJ2-7 TRBV5-1 few TRBD1
TGTGCCAGCAGCCCCAAGAAGGGCCAGCGACAACCCTTAACCGCGGGGGGCCATGAAAAACTGTTTTTT CASSPKKGQRQPLTAGGHEKLFF TRBJ1-4 TRBV25-1 NA NA
TGTGCCTGGAGTAACTCTGGGGCCAACGTCCTGACTTTC CAWSNSGANVLTF TRBJ2-6 TRBV30 NA NA
TGTGCCAGCAACCCGACAGATAGCAATCAGCCCCAGCATTTT CASNPTDSNQPQHF TRBJ1-5 TRBV6-2/TRBV6-3 many NA
TGTGCCAGCAGCCAAATCGGGGCGACAGGGGAGATTGTGTGGGCCCAAGAGACCCAGTACTTC CASSQIGATGEIVWAQETQYF TRBJ2-5 TRBV6-4 few TRBD1